A single sample is the source of the 13 T cell receptor beta chains below, sequenced in a study of blood T cell repertoires in COVID-19. Sequenced by immunoSEQ multiplex PCR; TCRdb stores in-frame clones only, minus some. The table has some 200,000 clones, approximately 86% seen once. Sequencing input: peripheral blood. The source of these receptors is a man in his forties or fifties with active or convalescent COVID-19.

The chain combines TRBV5-1 with TRBJ1-6, with D perhaps matching TRBD1 (6 bases). The germline CDR1 and CDR2 sequences are SGHRS and YFSETQ. The CDR3 covers 14 residues. V lost 3 bases and J lost 7, with 11 bases in between. DNA for the CDR3: TGCGCCAGCAGCTACACAGGGAAGAATTCACCCCTCCACTTT. The encoded protein is CASSYTGKNSPLHF.

The V and J genes are TRBV21-1 and TRBJ1-6. TRBV21-1 is assigned pseudogene status. CDR3 length: 15 amino acids. The CDR3 here is CASSAGYSYNSPLHF. CDR3 nucleotide sequence: TGTGCCAGCAGCGCGGGGTACTCCTATAATTCACCCCTCCACTTT.

This chain joins TRBV20-1 and TRBJ1-1; a weak D match, TRBD1 (5 bases). The germline CDR1 and CDR2 sequences are DFQATT and SNEGSKA (reference sequence). The CDR3 loop spans 11 amino acids. V lost 1 base and J 10 bases, leaving 10 bases between the germline ends. This chain's CDR3 is CSARVGPRAFF. The CDR3, as DNA: TGCAGTGCTAGAGTGGGGCCACGAGCTTTCTTT.

The rearrangement links TRBV5-1 to TRBJ2-5; the match to TRBD2 covers 8 bases. V was clipped by 7 bases and J by 2 bases; unmatched bases: 10. The CDR3 sequence is 15 residues long. From germline, CDR1 is SGHRS and CDR2 YFSETQ. CDR3 amino acids: CASSLQRGRQETQYF. CDR3 coding DNA: TGCGCCAGCTCCTTACAGCGGGGGAGGCAAGAGACCCAGTACTTC. Drawing the rest from reference TRBV5-1 and TRBJ2-5, the complete variable domain is KAGVTQTPRYLIKTRGQQVTLSCSPISGHRSVSWYQQTPGQGLQFLFEYFSETQRNKGNFPGRFSGRQFSNSRSEMNVSTLELGDSALYLCASSLQRGRQETQYFGPGTRLLVL.

This chain connects TRBV10-3 to TRBJ1-5, with TRBD1 as a possible D gene (5 bases). The CDR3 is 15 amino acids. Germline V gene data show CDR1 as ENHRY and CDR2 as SYGVKD. V shed 4 bases and J shed 5 bases, with 15 bases lying between them. This chain's CDR3 is CAISAAGGIYQPQHF. The CDR3 DNA reads TGTGCCATCAGTGCCGCGGGGGGGATTTATCAGCCCCAGCATTTT.

V gene TRBV30 combines with J gene TRBJ1-1; no firm D call. V was clipped by 1 base and J by 4 bases, with 10 bases between them. This CDR3 is built from 13 residues. The germline CDR1 and CDR2 sequences are GTSNPN and SVGIG (reference sequence). Written as DNA, the CDR3 is TGTGCCTGGAGTGGGTTGTCGGGCACTGAAGCTTTCTTT. Residues: CAWSGLSGTEAFF.

The genes are TRBV29-1 and TRBJ2-1; D ambiguous. Germline V lookup: CDR1 SQVTM, CDR2 ANQGSEA. The V end was cut by 8 bases, the J end by 5 bases, with 13 bases between. The CDR3 loop spans 12 amino acids. CDR3 sequence (DNA): TGCAGCTCACCCTCGCCGGACAATGAGCAGTTCTTC. This codes for CSSPSPDNEQFF.

The chain employs TRBV5-1 and TRBJ1-1, with a possible D match to TRBD1 (6 bases). CDR3 size: 15 residues. Between the trimmed V and J ends, which lost 4 bases and 4 bases, there was a span of 17 bases. Germline V gives CDR1 SGHRS, CDR2 YFSETQ. CDR3 in DNA: TGCGCCAGCAGCGAACAGGAGCCAGGGGTCACTGAAGCTTTCTTT. Encoded protein: CASSEQEPGVTEAFF.

This sequence joins TRBV5-1 and TRBJ2-7; 7 bases map to TRBD1. This CDR3 comprises 17 residues. CDR1 SGHRS and CDR2 YFSETQ come from the germline V gene. Trimming at V came to 0 bases and at J to 3 bases, leaving 12 bases not matched to a gene. The CDR3 is CASSLGSGQAHFYEQYF. In DNA form, the CDR3 reads TGCGCCAGCAGCTTGGGCTCTGGACAGGCCCACTTCTACGAGCAGTACTTC.

J is TRBJ2-3 and V is TRBV27; 12 bases map to TRBD2. CDR1 is MNHEY and CDR2 is SMNVEV in the germline V gene (reference sequence). Losses at the gene ends were 5 bases for V and 1 base for J; bases not matched to a gene: 4. The length of the CDR3 is 16 residues. CDR3 sequence reads: CASSHRLAGGTDTQYF. The CDR3 region has the DNA TGTGCCAGCAGTCACCGACTAGCGGGGGGCACAGATACGCAGTATTTT.

The chain couples TRBV11-1 to TRBJ2-5; 8 nucleotides match TRBD2. Looked up from germline, CDR1 is SGHAT and CDR2 is FQDESV (reference sequence). Trimming cost V 5 bases and J 0 bases; bases outside gene matches: 5. The CDR3 extends over 15 amino acids. CDR3 bases: TGTGCCAGCAGCGCCCGACTAGCGTACCAAGAGACCCAGTACTTC. Amino acid sequence: CASSARLAYQETQYF.

V is TRBV6-5 and J is TRBJ2-3; the D is unclear. The germline V gene encodes CDR1 MNHEY and CDR2 SVGAGI. This CDR3 is 16 amino acids long. The V end lost 2 bases, the J end lost 0 bases, and 12 bases lay between the germline ends. The CDR3 DNA is TGTGCCAGCAGTTACGGGCAACTGAGAAGCACAGATACGCAGTATTTT. Encoded protein: CASSYGQLRSTDTQYF.

The chain joins TRBV29-1 to TRBJ1-2; no reliable D call. The CDR3 runs to 10 residues. Trimming removed 7 bases at V and 14 bases at J, with 17 bases between. Germline CDR1 is SQVTM and CDR2 is ANQGSEA. CDR3 sequence (DNA): TGCAGCGCCGGGGATGTGGGGAATACCTTC. Translating it yields CSAGDVGNTF.